Listed here are 22 T cell receptor beta chains from one sample, sequenced in a study of T cell clonotyping in hematopoietic cell transplantation. Clones were sequenced by immunoSEQ multiplex PCR, and TCRdb holds only the in-frame ones, with some missing. This table has about 70,000 clones, 85% to 95% appearing once. Input material: peripheral blood mononuclear cells. The source is a middle-aged man in good health. Some clones in this sample may be carry-over from other donors' samples.

On this clone: One junction end does not reproduce the germline sequence, and a read error may be involved. The chain recombines TRBV6-5 with TRBJ1-5; D may be TRBD1 (6 bases). CDR3 length: 15 residues. Germline-derived CDR1 and CDR2 are MNHEY and SVGAGI. CDR3 residues: CASSYSTGANQPQHF. The CDR3 DNA is TGTGCCAGCAGCTACTCGACAGGAGCTAATCAGCCCCAGCATTTT.

The chain is built from TRBV27 and TRBJ2-3; D is ambiguous. Germline V gives CDR1 MNHEY, CDR2 SMNVEV (reference sequence). V was trimmed by 2 bases and J by 2 bases, leaving 11 bases between them. This CDR3 comprises 15 residues. This CDR3 is CASSLRARNTDTQYF. The CDR3, as DNA: TGTGCCAGCAGTTTACGGGCCCGAAACACAGATACGCAGTATTTT.

The J gene is TRBJ2-1, the V gene TRBV29-1; D unresolved. The CDR3 has 12 amino acids. The germline CDR1 and CDR2 sequences are SQVTM and ANQGSEA. Trimming took 7 bases from V and 8 from J, leaving 15 bases between them. The CDR3 DNA reads as TGCAGCGCCCTGGGTCTAATCCATGAGCAGTTCTTC. Its protein product is CSALGLIHEQFF.

V is TRBV2 and J is TRBJ2-2; 11 positions agree with TRBD2. Germline values: CDR1 SNHLY, CDR2 FYNNEI. This CDR3 is 18 amino acids long. V gave up 0 bases and J gave up 5 bases; unmatched junction bases: 8. Written as DNA, the CDR3 is TGTGCCAGCAGTGAAGCGTTAGCGGGGGGGCCTCCGACCGGGGAGCTGTTTTTT. The encoded protein is CASSEALAGGPPTGELFF.

V is TRBV9 and J is TRBJ2-7; the match to TRBD2 covers 10 bases. Germline loops: CDR1 SGDLS, CDR2 YYNGEE. After removal of 5 bases from V and 3 bases from J, the junction contained 14 bases not matched to a gene. The CDR3 sequence is 17 residues long. The CDR3 nucleotides are TGTGCCAGCAGTTCCCCCGCCCGGCTAGCGGGAGACTACGAGCAGTACTTC. Its translation is CASSSPARLAGDYEQYF.

The sample holds a few counts of this clone. The V call is TRBV2, the J call TRBJ1-6; TRBD1 agrees at 8 bases. Trimming at V came to 6 bases and at J to 8 bases, leaving 6 bases not matched to a gene. The CDR3 is made up of 14 amino acids. Germline CDR1 reads SNHLY; CDR2 reads FYNNEI. The CDR3 bases are TGTGCCAGCAGGGACAGGGCCGAGTATTCACCCCTCCACTTT. As protein: CASRDRAEYSPLHF.

The chain uses TRBV19 and TRBJ2-1, with D possibly matching TRBD2 (5 bases). The CDR3 extends over 16 amino acids. Trimming removed 5 bases from V and 1 base from J, with 15 bases in between. In germline, CDR1 is LNHDA, CDR2 SQIVND (reference sequence). The CDR3 nucleotides read TGTGCCAGTAGTGGAAACCCGGGAAGTTCCTACAATGAGCAGTTCTTC. It encodes CASSGNPGSSYNEQFF.

In its sample, this clone was seen once. V is TRBV28 and J is TRBJ1-2; maybe TRBD1 (6 bases). The V and J ends lost 3 bases and 3 bases respectively, with 11 bases between them. CDR1 and CDR2 (germline): MDHEN, SYDVKM. The CDR3 loop spans 14 amino acids. CDR3 region: CASSFGGRDYGYTF. CDR3 nucleotide sequence: TGTGCCAGCAGTTTCGGGGGGCGCGACTATGGCTACACCTTC.

The rearrangement links TRBV5-4 to TRBJ1-6; 7 positions match TRBD1. This CDR3 has 15 residues. The germline CDR1 and CDR2 sequences are SGHNT and YYREEE (reference sequence). V trimming: 0 bases; J trimming: 4 bases; junction bases outside the gene matches: 1. DNA of the CDR3: TGTGCCAGCAGCTTGGGACAGGGATATAATTCACCCCTCCACTTT. This encodes CASSLGQGYNSPLHF. The variable domain in full, with the rest retrieved from reference TRBV5-4 and TRBJ1-6, is ETGVTQSPTHLIKTRGQQVTLRCSSQSGHNTVSWYQQALGQGPQFIFQYYREEENGRGNFPPRFSGLQFPNYSSELNVNALELDDSALYLCASSLGQGYNSPLHFGNGTRLTVT.

This chain uses TRBV28 with TRBJ2-7; 13 bases match TRBD2. There are 19 residues in the CDR3. Germline lookup yields CDR1 MDHEN and CDR2 SYDVKM. V shed 2 bases, J shed 2 bases, and the junction held 12 bases outside the gene matches. The chain's CDR3 is CASSLAPLAGGLLAYEQYF. The CDR3 nucleotides are TGTGCCAGCAGTTTAGCCCCACTAGCGGGAGGGCTTCTTGCCTACGAGCAGTACTTC. Full variable domain (outside the CDR3, taken from reference TRBV28 and TRBJ2-7): DVKVTQSSRYLVKRTGEKVFLECVQDMDHENMFWYRQDPGLGLRLIYFSYDVKMKEKGDIPEGYSVSREKKERFSLILESASTNQTSMYLCASSLAPLAGGLLAYEQYFGPGTRLTVT.

CDR3: CASRPQGNTGELFF. The CDR3 DNA follows: TGTGCCAGCAGACCTCAGGGAAACACCGGGGAGCTGTTTTTT. The rearrangement uses TRBV6-4 and TRBJ2-2, with D tentatively TRBD1 (5 bases). The V end was cut by 6 bases, the J end by 2 bases, with 10 bases between. This CDR3 is 14 amino acids long. Germline assignment: CDR1 MRHNA and CDR2 SNTAGT.

This chain links TRBV29-1 with TRBJ2-2; perhaps TRBD2 as D (5 bases). Trimming left V 7 bases short and J 2 bases short, with 11 bases between. The germline V gene has CDR1 SQVTM and CDR2 ANQGSEA. This CDR3 spans 13 amino acids. The CDR3 region is CSGVATNTGELFF. CDR3 DNA sequence: TGCAGCGGGGTAGCGACTAACACCGGGGAGCTGTTTTTT.

The chain employs TRBV29-1 and TRBJ2-2; D unclear. CDR3 length equals 13 residues. Germline values: CDR1 SQVTM, CDR2 ANQGSEA. V dropped 7 bases and J dropped 0 bases, with 9 bases sitting between them. Here the CDR3 DNA reads TGCAGCGCATCTCAGCCGAACACCGGGGAGCTGTTTTTT. This sequence encodes CSASQPNTGELFF.

The J gene is TRBJ1-5, the V gene TRBV28; D gene uncertain. The germline V gene has CDR1 MDHEN and CDR2 SYDVKM. The CDR3 contains 16 residues. Trimming stripped 4 bases from V and 4 bases from J, with 17 bases between. CDR3 protein: CASSSPHDGRNQPQHF. CDR3 DNA sequence: TGTGCCAGCAGTTCCCCCCATGACGGACGGAATCAGCCCCAGCATTTT.

The chain couples TRBV7-2 to TRBJ1-2; D is perhaps TRBD1 (6 bases). The CDR3 contains 14 residues. Germline V gene data show CDR1 as SGHTA and CDR2 as FQGNSA. Trimming pared 1 base from V and 8 bases from J, leaving 14 bases between. DNA for the CDR3: TGTGCCAGCAGCTTAGGTCGGGGGGCCGGGGGCTACACCTTC. Its protein is CASSLGRGAGGYTF.

The chain has TRBV6-6 and TRBJ1-5; no definite D call. Germline V gene lookup returns CDR1 MNHNY and CDR2 SVGAGI (reference sequence). The CDR3 loop spans 15 amino acids. The V gene lost 0 bases and the J gene lost 2 bases, with 8 bases spanning the gap. The CDR3, as DNA: TGTGCCAGCAGTTACTCGAGCACCGGCAATCAGCCCCAGCATTTT. Translated: CASSYSSTGNQPQHF.

The J gene is TRBJ2-6, the V gene TRBV5-1, with TRBD2 matching 7 bases. After removal of 0 bases from V and 2 bases from J, the junction contained 2 bases not matched to a gene. The CDR3 contains 16 residues. Germline V gene lookup returns CDR1 SGHRS and CDR2 YFSETQ. Written as DNA, the CDR3 is TGCGCCAGCAGCTTGGTGGGGGGGGCTGGGGCCAACGTCCTGACTTTC. Its translation: CASSLVGGAGANVLTF.

This chain links TRBV5-1 with TRBJ2-7, with a tentative D call TRBD2 (6 bases). CDR3 size: 15 residues. Per germline, CDR1 SGHRS and CDR2 YFSETQ. Between the trimmed V and J ends, which lost 0 bases and 2 bases, there was a span of 12 bases. The CDR3 spells CASSLVEGPAYEQYF. The DNA of the CDR3 is TGCGCCAGCAGCTTGGTGGAGGGACCAGCCTACGAGCAGTACTTC.

The rearrangement uses TRBV7-3 and TRBJ2-5; D is uncertain. V was pared by 5 bases and J by 8 bases, with 15 bases between. This CDR3 comprises 13 residues. Germline CDR1 SGHTA, CDR2 FQGTGA. The CDR3 region has the DNA TGTGCCAGCAGCCAGGACCTTTTTGGCACCCAGTACTTC. Protein: CASSQDLFGTQYF.

The chain carries TRBV6-5 and TRBJ2-7; D gene uncertain. V lost 7 bases and J 0 bases, leaving 10 bases between the germline ends. This CDR3 is built from 13 residues. Germline CDR1 is MNHEY and CDR2 is SVGAGI. CDR3 bases: TGTGCCAGCACCTCATCCCTCTCCTACGAGCAGTACTTC. Translating it yields CASTSSLSYEQYF.

J is TRBJ2-7 and V is TRBV5-1; D is undetermined. V lost 3 bases, J lost 6 bases, and 19 bases lay in between. The germline gives CDR1 SGHRS, CDR2 YFSETQ. The CDR3 totals 15 residues. CDR3: CASSSVGGLGREQYF. In DNA, the CDR3 is TGCGCCAGCAGCTCGGTGGGTGGGCTAGGTCGCGAGCAGTACTTC.

The chain combines TRBV20-1 with TRBJ1-1; 7 bases are a match to TRBD1. The CDR3 covers 11 residues. From germline, CDR1 is DFQATT and CDR2 SNEGSKA (reference sequence). The ends lost 7 bases at V and 4 bases at J; junction bases unmatched: 3. The CDR3 protein is CSVHRGTEAFF. CDR3 DNA sequence: TGCAGTGTTCACAGGGGCACTGAAGCTTTCTTT.